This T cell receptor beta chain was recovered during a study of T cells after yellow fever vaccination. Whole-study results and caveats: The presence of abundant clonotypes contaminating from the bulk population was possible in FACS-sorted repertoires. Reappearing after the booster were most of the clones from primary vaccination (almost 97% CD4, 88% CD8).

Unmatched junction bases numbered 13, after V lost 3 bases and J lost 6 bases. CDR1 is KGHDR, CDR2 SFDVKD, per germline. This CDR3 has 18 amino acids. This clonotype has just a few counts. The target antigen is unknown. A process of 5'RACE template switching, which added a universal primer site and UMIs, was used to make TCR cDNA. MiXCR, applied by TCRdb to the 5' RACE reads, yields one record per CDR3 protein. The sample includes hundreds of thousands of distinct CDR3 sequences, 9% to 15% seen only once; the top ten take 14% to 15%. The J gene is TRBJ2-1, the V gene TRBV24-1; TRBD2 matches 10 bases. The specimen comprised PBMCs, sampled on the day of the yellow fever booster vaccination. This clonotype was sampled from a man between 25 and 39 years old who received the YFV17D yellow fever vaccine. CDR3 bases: TGTGCCACCAGTGATCCGACAAGTCTAGCGGGAGCTGGCAATGAGCAGTTCTTC. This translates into CATSDPTSLAGAGNEQFF.